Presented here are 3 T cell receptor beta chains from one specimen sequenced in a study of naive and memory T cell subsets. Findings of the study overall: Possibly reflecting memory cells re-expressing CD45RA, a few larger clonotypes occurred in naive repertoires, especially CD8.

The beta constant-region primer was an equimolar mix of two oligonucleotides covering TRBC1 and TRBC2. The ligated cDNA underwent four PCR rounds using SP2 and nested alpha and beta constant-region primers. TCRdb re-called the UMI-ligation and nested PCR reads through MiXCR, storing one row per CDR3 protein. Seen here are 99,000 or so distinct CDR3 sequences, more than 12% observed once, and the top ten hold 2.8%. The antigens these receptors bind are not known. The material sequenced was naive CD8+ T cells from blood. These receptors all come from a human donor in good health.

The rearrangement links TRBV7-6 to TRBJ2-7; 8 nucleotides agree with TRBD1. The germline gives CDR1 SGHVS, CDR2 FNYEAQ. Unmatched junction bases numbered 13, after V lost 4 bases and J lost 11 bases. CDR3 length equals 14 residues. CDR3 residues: CASSSEIGQGRKYF. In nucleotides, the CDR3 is TGTGCCAGCAGCTCAGAGATCGGACAGGGCCGTAAGTACTTC.

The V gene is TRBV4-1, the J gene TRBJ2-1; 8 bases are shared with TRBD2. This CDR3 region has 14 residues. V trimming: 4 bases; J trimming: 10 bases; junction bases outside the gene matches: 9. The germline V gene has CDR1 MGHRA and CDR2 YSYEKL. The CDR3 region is CASSPAGARGEQFF. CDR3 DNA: TGCGCCAGCAGCCCAGCGGGAGCTCGGGGCGAGCAGTTCTTC.

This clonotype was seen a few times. CDR3 amino acids: CASSLATGTERGEFF. The CDR3 nucleotides read TGTGCCAGCAGCTTAGCCACAGGGACCGAAAGAGGGGAGTTCTTC. V and J are TRBV7-9 and TRBJ2-1; D is possibly TRBD1 (6 bases). CDR3 length: 15 residues. Trimming stripped 0 bases from V and 14 bases from J, with 20 bases between. Looked up from germline, CDR1 is SEHNR and CDR2 is FQNEAQ (reference sequence).